This T cell receptor (beta chain) was documented in a study of blood T cell repertoires in COVID-19. Across the study: Material from acute and convalescent COVID-19 was sourced from the United States, Italy and Spain. In each case, the material was cDNA or gDNA derived from T cells, B-cell-depleted T cells, or PBMCs.

As regards this clone: A read error may produce the germline difference seen at one junction end.

Authors' methods: Scientists estimated how many nucleated cells there were by amplifying reference gene primers. Assay: immunoSEQ multiplex PCR; the TCRdb copy retains only in-frame clones and omits some. V and J calls and clone size are copied from that table; D and trimming were computed from the DNA. The sample has 170,000 or so clones; around nine tenths are singletons. Germline lookup yields CDR1 SSHAT and CDR2 FNYEAQ (reference sequence). This CDR3 has 16 residues. Patients from Seattle were sampled longitudinally, starting during active infection. The TCR sequence derives from a man aged 55 to 69 with COVID-19, enrolled during active disease. The sequencing input was peripheral blood. The chain links TRBV7-7 to TRBJ2-5; 8 nucleotides agree with TRBD1. In nucleotides, the CDR3 is TGTGCTAGCAGCAGTACAGGGGGTAATATGCTGGAGACCCAGTACTTC. It yields the protein CASSSTGGNMLETQYF.